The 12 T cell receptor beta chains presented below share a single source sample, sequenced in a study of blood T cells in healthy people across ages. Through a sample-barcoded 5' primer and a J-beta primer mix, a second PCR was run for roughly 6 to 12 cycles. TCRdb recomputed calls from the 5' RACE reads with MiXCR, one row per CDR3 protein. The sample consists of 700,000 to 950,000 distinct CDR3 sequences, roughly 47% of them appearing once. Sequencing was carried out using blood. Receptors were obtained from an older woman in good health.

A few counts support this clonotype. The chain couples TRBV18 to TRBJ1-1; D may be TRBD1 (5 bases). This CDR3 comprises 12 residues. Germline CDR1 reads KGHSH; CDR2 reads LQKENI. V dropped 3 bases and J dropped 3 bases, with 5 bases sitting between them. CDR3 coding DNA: TGTGCCAGCTCACCCAGGGACACTGAAGCTTTCTTT. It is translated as CASSPRDTEAFF.

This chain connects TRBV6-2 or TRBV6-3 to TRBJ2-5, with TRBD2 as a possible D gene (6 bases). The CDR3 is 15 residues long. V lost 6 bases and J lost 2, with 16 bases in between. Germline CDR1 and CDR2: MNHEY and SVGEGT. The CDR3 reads CASSWAGQLQETQYF. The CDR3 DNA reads TGTGCCAGCAGCTGGGCGGGGCAGTTACAAGAGACCCAGTACTTC.

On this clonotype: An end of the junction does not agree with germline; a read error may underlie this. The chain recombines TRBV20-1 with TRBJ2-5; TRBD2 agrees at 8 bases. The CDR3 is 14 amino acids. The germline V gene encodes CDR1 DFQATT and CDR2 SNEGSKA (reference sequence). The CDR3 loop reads CSARLAGAQGTQYF. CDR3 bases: TGCAGTGCTAGACTAGCGGGTGCCCAAGGGACCCAGTACTTC.

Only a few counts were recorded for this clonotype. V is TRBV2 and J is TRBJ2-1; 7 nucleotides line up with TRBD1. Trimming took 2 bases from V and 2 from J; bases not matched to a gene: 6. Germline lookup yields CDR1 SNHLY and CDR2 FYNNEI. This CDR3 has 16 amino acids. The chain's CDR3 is CASSERSGGTYNEQFF. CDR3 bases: TGTGCCAGCAGTGAACGGTCAGGGGGTACCTACAATGAGCAGTTCTTC.

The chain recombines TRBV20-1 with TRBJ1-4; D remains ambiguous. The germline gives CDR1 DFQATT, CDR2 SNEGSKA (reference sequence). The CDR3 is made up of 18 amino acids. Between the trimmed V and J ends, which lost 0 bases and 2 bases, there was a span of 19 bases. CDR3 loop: CSARDFGRSSVTNEKLFF. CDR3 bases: TGCAGTGCTAGAGATTTTGGCAGGTCATCGGTTACTAATGAAAAACTGTTTTTT.

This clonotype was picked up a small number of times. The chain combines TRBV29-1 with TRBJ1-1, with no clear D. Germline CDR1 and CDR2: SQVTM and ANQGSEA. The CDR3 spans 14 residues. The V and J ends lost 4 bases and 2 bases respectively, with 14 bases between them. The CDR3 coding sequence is TGCAGCGTTGTTCCGGGTGGAGAAAACACTGAAGCTTTCTTT. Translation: CSVVPGGENTEAFF.

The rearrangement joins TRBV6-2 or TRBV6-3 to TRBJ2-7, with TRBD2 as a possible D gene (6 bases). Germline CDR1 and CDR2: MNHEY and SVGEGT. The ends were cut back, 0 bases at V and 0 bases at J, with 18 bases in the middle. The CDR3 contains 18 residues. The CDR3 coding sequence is TGTGCCAGCAGTTACTCGAAACTAGCCTCGATGAGCTCCTACGAGCAGTACTTC. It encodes CASSYSKLASMSSYEQYF.

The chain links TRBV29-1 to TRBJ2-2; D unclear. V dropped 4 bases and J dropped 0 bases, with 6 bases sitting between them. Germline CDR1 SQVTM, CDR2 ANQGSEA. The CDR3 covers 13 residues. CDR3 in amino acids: CSVVGPNTGELFF. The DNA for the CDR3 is TGCAGCGTTGTGGGCCCGAACACCGGGGAGCTGTTTTTT.

The CDR3 region is CASSQARVAYEKLFF. CDR3 DNA: TGCGCCAGCAGCCAAGCACGAGTAGCTTACGAAAAACTGTTTTTT. This chain links TRBV4-3 with TRBJ1-4; unclear D gene. The CDR3 contains 15 residues. V was cut by 1 base and J by 8 bases, with 14 bases left in between. CDR1 is LGHNA, CDR2 YSLEER, per germline.

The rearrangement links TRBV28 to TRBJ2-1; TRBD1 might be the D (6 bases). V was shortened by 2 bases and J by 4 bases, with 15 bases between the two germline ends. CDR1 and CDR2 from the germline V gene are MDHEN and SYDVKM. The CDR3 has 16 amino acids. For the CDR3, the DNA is TGTGCCAGCAGTTTAGCTAGAGGGGGTAATTACAATGAGCAGTTCTTC. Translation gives CASSLARGGNYNEQFF.

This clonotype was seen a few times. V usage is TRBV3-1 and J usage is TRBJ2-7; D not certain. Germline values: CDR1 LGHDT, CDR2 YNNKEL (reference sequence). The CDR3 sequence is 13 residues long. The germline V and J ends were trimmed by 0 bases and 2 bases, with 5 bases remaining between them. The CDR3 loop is CASSQERTYEQYF. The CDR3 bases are TGTGCCAGCAGCCAAGAGCGAACCTACGAGCAGTACTTC.

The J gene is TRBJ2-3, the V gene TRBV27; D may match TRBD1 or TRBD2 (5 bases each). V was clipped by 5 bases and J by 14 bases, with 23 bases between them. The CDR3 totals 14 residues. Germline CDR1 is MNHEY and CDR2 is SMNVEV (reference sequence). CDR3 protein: CASSLSGLNRPSYF. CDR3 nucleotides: TGTGCCAGCAGTCTGTCGGGGCTGAATAGGCCTTCGTATTTT.